This T cell receptor (beta chain) came from a study of blood T cell repertoires in COVID-19. Study-wide context: PBMCs, B-cell-depleted T cells, or T cells provided the cDNA or gDNA that made up the material.

The CDR3 has 15 amino acids. Trimming left V 3 bases short and J 1 base short, with 10 bases between. Germline lookup yields CDR1 SGDLS and CDR2 YYNGEE. Per the authors' pipeline: Estimated nucleated cell counts came from reference gene primer amplification. The data were produced by immunoSEQ multiplex PCR, yet TCRdb's version contains in-frame clones alone and is incomplete. V and J calls and clone size are those listed in that table; D and trimming were worked out from the DNA. Among some 190,000 clones, 70% to 90% were seen once, and the ten largest hold approximately 11%. The V gene is TRBV9, the J gene TRBJ2-2, with D hard to call. The sequence derives from a human donor with active or convalescent COVID-19. The donor label of this sample is uncertain. The sequenced sample was peripheral blood. The CDR3 region is CASSEWAQNTGELFF. The CDR3 DNA reads as TGTGCCAGCAGCGAATGGGCACAGAACACCGGGGAGCTGTTTTTT. The variable domain in full, with the rest retrieved from reference TRBV9 and TRBJ2-2, is DSGVTQTPKHLITATGQRVTLRCSPRSGDLSVYWYQQSLDQGLQFLIQYYNGEERAKGNILERFSAQQFPDLHSELNLSSLELGDSALYFCASSEWAQNTGELFFGEGSRLTVL.